Given below is one T cell receptor beta chain in context. Its antigen remains unidentified. Trimming left V 0 bases short and J 2 bases short, with 10 bases between. CDR3 length: 15 residues. Germline V gene lookup returns CDR1 SGHDT and CDR2 YYEEEE. The record originates from a study of response to subunit inactivated influenza vaccine. TCRdb re-derived calls from the RT-PCR reads in MiXCR, one entry per CDR3 protein. The table has around 190,000 distinct CDR3 sequences, 14% seen once; the top ten hold about 26%. Study results and limitations: The authors suggested that few new T cells are recruited per seasonal influenza vaccination.

The gene calls are TRBV5-6 and TRBJ2-3, with a possible D match to TRBD2 (5 bases). Sequenced here: CD8+ T cells sorted from PBMCs, sampled around 5 days after vaccination. The clonotype originates from a man aged 50 or older who received an inactivated influenza vaccine. CDR3: CASSLGAGSTDTQYF. The CDR3 bases are TGTGCCAGCAGCTTGGGGGCGGGCTCCACAGATACGCAGTATTTT.